The 30 T cell receptor beta chains presented below share a single source sample, sequenced in a study of T-cell memory formation after mild COVID-19. TCRdb reprocessed the 5' RACE reads with MiXCR, giving one entry per CDR3 protein. Altogether around 320,000 distinct CDR3 sequences are present, 25% to 30% being singletons, with the ten largest covering approximately 12%. Sequences were obtained from PBMCs or a T cell subset sorted from them (not recorded which). These receptors all come from an adult woman who had mild COVID-19 (a few samples of this study predate the infection). Cell type and time point are not known.

The V and J genes are TRBV6-1 and TRBJ2-7; D may be TRBD2 (5 bases). The CDR3 loop spans 14 amino acids. CDR1 is MNHNS, CDR2 SASEGT, per germline. Trimming stripped 1 base from V and 4 bases from J, with 11 bases between. This CDR3 is CASSEVEGEYEQYF. The CDR3 coding sequence is TGTGCCAGCAGTGAAGTCGAGGGTGAATACGAGCAGTACTTC.

In its sample, this clonotype was seen many times. V is TRBV11-2 and J is TRBJ2-3; D is unclear. The CDR3 consists of 12 residues. Per germline, CDR1 SGHAT and CDR2 FQNNGV. The germline V and J ends were trimmed by 6 bases and 4 bases, with 8 bases remaining between them. The CDR3 DNA sequence: TGTGCCAGCAGTCCGATCGCAGATACGCAGTATTTT. This sequence encodes CASSPIADTQYF.

This clonotype was counted only a few times. The J gene is TRBJ2-7, the V gene TRBV18; D is possibly TRBD2 (5 bases). The CDR3 loop spans 14 amino acids. The V and J ends lost 0 bases and 5 bases respectively, with 11 bases between them. Germline V CDR1 and CDR2: KGHSH, LQKENI. The CDR3 DNA is TGTGCCAGCTCACCACCAGGCCTAGCCAACGAGCAGTACTTC. It encodes CASSPPGLANEQYF.

This sequence joins TRBV6-1 and TRBJ2-7, with D hard to call. The CDR3 runs 12 residues. Germline CDR1 and CDR2: MNHNS and SASEGT. V shed 4 bases and J shed 7 bases, with 11 bases lying between them. The CDR3: CASSASFKEQYF. In DNA form, the CDR3 reads TGTGCCAGCAGTGCCTCCTTCAAGGAGCAGTACTTC.

The chain combines TRBV6-6 with TRBJ2-1; 9 bases are shared with TRBD1. This CDR3 is built from 13 residues. Trimming at V came to 6 bases and at J to 8 bases, leaving 5 bases not matched to a gene. Germline CDR1 MNHNY, CDR2 SVGAGI (reference sequence). The CDR3 sequence is CASSGQGSDEQFF. DNA for the CDR3: TGTGCCAGCAGCGGACAGGGGTCCGATGAGCAGTTCTTC.

This rearrangement joins TRBV29-1 to TRBJ1-2; the match to TRBD1 covers 8 bases. The CDR3 spans 13 residues. V gave up 3 bases and J gave up 7 bases; unmatched junction bases: 7. CDR1 and CDR2 from the germline V gene are SQVTM and ANQGSEA. CDR3 sequence (DNA): TGCAGCGTTGATCAGGGGGCATTTGGTGGCTACACCTTC. Translating gives CSVDQGAFGGYTF.

This clonotype was counted between two and nine times. V usage is TRBV7-2 and J usage is TRBJ2-5, with 10 positions matching TRBD2. Germline values: CDR1 SGHTA, CDR2 FQGNSA. The CDR3 sequence is 15 residues long. The trim removed 0 bases at V and 4 bases at J, leaving 2 bases unmatched. The chain's CDR3 is CASSLASGRIETQYF. The CDR3 DNA sequence: TGTGCCAGCAGCTTAGCTAGCGGGAGGATAGAGACCCAGTACTTC.

The chain couples TRBV15 to TRBJ2-1, with 8 nucleotides matching TRBD2. There are 13 residues in the CDR3. The V segment lost 3 bases and the J segment 10 bases; nucleotides outside the gene matches: 5. Germline CDR1 is LNHNV and CDR2 is YYDKDF (reference sequence). The CDR3 loop reads CATSRTLADEQFF. DNA for the CDR3: TGTGCCACCAGCAGGACACTAGCGGACGAGCAGTTCTTC.

This clonotype was recorded only once. The rearrangement links TRBV12-3 or TRBV12-4 to TRBJ1-2; 9 nucleotides agree with TRBD1. The CDR3 extends over 17 amino acids. Trimming at V came to 4 bases and at J to 5 bases, leaving 14 bases not matched to a gene. The CDR3 region has the DNA TGTGCCAGCAGTTCCCAGGCGAAAAACAGGGGGCAATATGGCTACACCTTC. It is translated as CASSSQAKNRGQYGYTF.

This chain uses TRBV4-3 with TRBJ2-2, with a weak D call TRBD2 (5 bases). V lost 0 bases, J lost 4 bases, and 6 bases lay in between. Germline V gene data show CDR1 as LGHNA and CDR2 as YSLEER. The CDR3 runs 14 residues. The CDR3 is CASSQDRGTGELFF. CDR3 sequence (DNA): TGCGCCAGCAGCCAAGATCGGGGCACCGGGGAGCTGTTTTTT.

V and J are TRBV10-3 and TRBJ2-5; a weak D match, TRBD1 (5 bases). With 9 bases removed from V and 4 bases from J, the gap between germline ends came to 15 bases. The CDR3 covers 13 residues. The germline gives CDR1 ENHRY, CDR2 SYGVKD. The CDR3 nucleotides read TGTGCCATTAAGGGCAGGGCTGGAGAGACCCAGTACTTC. Its translation is CAIKGRAGETQYF.

This rearrangement joins TRBV5-1 to TRBJ2-2; 10 bases match TRBD2. The germline V gene encodes CDR1 SGHRS and CDR2 YFSETQ. With V trimmed by 4 bases and J by 0 bases, 9 bases remained unmatched. The CDR3 is 18 amino acids. The CDR3 DNA reads as TGCGCCAGCAGCGTTAGCGGGGGGCCGGCATCGAACACCGGGGAGCTGTTTTTT. It yields the protein CASSVSGGPASNTGELFF.

This clonotype showed up just a few times. The chain has TRBV29-1 and TRBJ2-1; 11 bases are shared with TRBD1. With V trimmed by 6 bases and J by 7 bases, 5 bases remained unmatched. Germline V lookup: CDR1 SQVTM, CDR2 ANQGSEA. The CDR3 length is 13 residues. The chain's CDR3 is CSVLGQGGNEQFF. The CDR3 DNA reads as TGCAGCGTCTTGGGACAGGGGGGGAATGAGCAGTTCTTC.

The genes are TRBV5-1 and TRBJ2-5; tentatively, D is TRBD2 (6 bases). V was pared by 0 bases and J by 2 bases, with 8 bases between. The CDR3 loop spans 14 amino acids. CDR1 and CDR2 from the germline V gene are SGHRS and YFSETQ. The CDR3 DNA reads as TGCGCCAGCAGCTTGGCACGGGGGCAAGAGACCCAGTACTTC. It yields the protein CASSLARGQETQYF.

In the case of this clonotype: At one boundary the junction diverges from the germline segment, which might be a read error. The V call is TRBV7-7, the J call TRBJ2-3; no definite D call. The CDR3 is 15 amino acids. Germline loops: CDR1 SSHAT, CDR2 FNYEAQ (reference sequence). CDR3 bases: TGTGCTAGCAGCTTAGGATGGAGAAGCACAGATACGCAGTATTTT. Translating gives CASSLGWRSTDTQYF.

This clonotype has just a few counts. V usage is TRBV11-3 and J usage is TRBJ2-5; D possibly corresponds to TRBD1 (6 bases). Germline CDR1 SGHNT, CDR2 YENEEA. The CDR3 spans 15 residues. The V end lost 5 bases, the J end lost 4 bases, and 17 bases lay between the germline ends. The CDR3 bases are TGTGCCAGCAGCCTCACAGGGAGCTACACAGAGACCCAGTACTTC. The encoded protein is CASSLTGSYTETQYF.

The V gene is TRBV5-1, the J gene TRBJ2-7; TRBD1 is a possible D gene (5 bases). The CDR3 contains 14 residues. V shed 2 bases and J shed 1 base, with 10 bases lying between them. Germline lookup yields CDR1 SGHRS and CDR2 YFSETQ. The CDR3 nucleotides are TGCGCCAGCAGCTTTCATAACAGGTCCTACGAGCAGTACTTC. This encodes CASSFHNRSYEQYF.

This clonotype has a handful of counts. The chain has TRBV24-1 and TRBJ2-1; tentatively, D is TRBD1 (6 bases). The CDR3 is 14 residues long. Trimming took off 4 bases at V and 4 bases at J, with 10 bases between the two ends. Germline CDR1 and CDR2: KGHDR and SFDVKD. DNA for the CDR3: TGTGCCACCAGTGACGGACAGATTTACAATGAGCAGTTCTTC. Its protein is CATSDGQIYNEQFF.

This sequence joins TRBV19 and TRBJ2-7; D may be TRBD2 (6 bases). The ends were cut back, 4 bases at V and 3 bases at J, with 19 bases in the middle. This CDR3 contains 16 residues. The germline V gene encodes CDR1 LNHDA and CDR2 SQIVND (reference sequence). CDR3: CASSTLWGDVIYEQYF. CDR3 DNA sequence: TGTGCCAGTAGTACCCTATGGGGGGACGTAATCTACGAGCAGTACTTC. The complete variable domain, with remaining parts taken from reference TRBV19 and TRBJ2-7, reads DGGITQSPKYLFRKEGQNVTLSCEQNLNHDAMYWYRQDPGQGLRLIYYSQIVNDFQKGDIAEGYSVSREKKESFPLTVTSAQKNPTAFYLCASSTLWGDVIYEQYFGPGTRLTVT.

The rearrangement links TRBV2 to TRBJ1-2, with TRBD1 as a possible D gene (5 bases). Germline V gene sequence: CDR1 SNHLY, CDR2 FYNNEI. The CDR3 consists of 14 residues. The V end was cut by 2 bases, the J end by 3 bases, with 10 bases between. CDR3 bases: TGTGCCAGCAGTGAAATTAGGGGACACTATGGCTACACCTTC. Amino acid sequence: CASSEIRGHYGYTF.

The J gene is TRBJ2-7, the V gene TRBV7-6, with 8 bases lining up with TRBD1. Germline CDR1 reads SGHVS; CDR2 reads FNYEAQ. The V segment lost 2 bases and the J segment 2 bases; nucleotides outside the gene matches: 11. The CDR3 contains 17 residues. CDR3 in amino acids: CASSLNPTTTGAYEQYF. CDR3 sequence (DNA): TGTGCCAGCAGCTTAAATCCCACCACGACAGGGGCCTACGAGCAGTACTTC.

This clonotype appeared a few times. The V call is TRBV5-1, the J call TRBJ2-3; no definite D call. Deletions cut 4 bases from V and 2 bases from J, with 11 bases between. The CDR3 extends over 14 amino acids. CDR1 and CDR2 from the germline V gene are SGHRS and YFSETQ. The CDR3, as DNA: TGCGCCAGCAGCAGGCTAGATACCACAGATACGCAGTATTTT. This gives the protein CASSRLDTTDTQYF. The whole variable domain, filled in from reference TRBV5-1 and TRBJ2-3, reads KAGVTQTPRYLIKTRGQQVTLSCSPISGHRSVSWYQQTPGQGLQFLFEYFSETQRNKGNFPGRFSGRQFSNSRSEMNVSTLELGDSALYLCASSRLDTTDTQYFGPGTRLTVL.

V is TRBV27 and J is TRBJ2-3; possible D gene TRBD2, 5 bases. Trimming took 6 bases from V and 3 from J, leaving 13 bases between them. This CDR3 comprises 14 residues. The germline gives CDR1 MNHEY, CDR2 SMNVEV (reference sequence). The CDR3 DNA sequence: TGTGCCAGCAGCCTGGAGACGGGGACAGATACGCAGTATTTT. Its translation is CASSLETGTDTQYF.

This clonotype has at least ten counts. The V gene is TRBV7-9, the J gene TRBJ2-7; D is possibly TRBD2 (5 bases). V was trimmed by 6 bases and J by 3 bases, leaving 15 bases between them. Germline assignment: CDR1 SEHNR and CDR2 FQNEAQ (reference sequence). The CDR3 contains 14 residues. CDR3 DNA sequence: TGTGCCAGCAGTTGGACCGGCCGGGACTACGAGCAGTACTTC. This translates into CASSWTGRDYEQYF.

The chain employs TRBV6-5 and TRBJ1-1; 7 bases map to TRBD1. The germline V gene has CDR1 MNHEY and CDR2 SVGAGI. This CDR3 is 11 amino acids long. Trimming cost V 6 bases and J 9 bases; bases outside gene matches: 4. CDR3 nucleotide sequence: TGTGCCAGCAGAGACAGGGCCCAAGCTTTCTTT. This codes for CASRDRAQAFF.

V and J are TRBV13 and TRBJ2-1; 12 nucleotides align to TRBD2. V shed 4 bases, J shed 2 bases, and the junction held 3 bases outside the gene matches. The CDR3 totals 16 residues. Germline V gives CDR1 PRHDT, CDR2 FYEKMQ (reference sequence). CDR3 coding DNA: TGTGCCAGCAGCTCCCCTAGCGGGGGGGCCTACAATGAGCAGTTCTTC. It codes for CASSSPSGGAYNEQFF.

The chain joins TRBV11-2 to TRBJ2-7; D not certain. V dropped 0 bases and J dropped 3 bases, with 15 bases sitting between them. The CDR3 consists of 16 residues. Germline assignment: CDR1 SGHAT and CDR2 FQNNGV. Here the CDR3 reads CASSLDGPYLYYEQYF. Written as DNA, the CDR3 is TGTGCCAGCAGCTTAGATGGTCCCTACCTTTACTACGAGCAGTACTTC.

This chain connects TRBV19 to TRBJ1-1, with 9 bases identical to TRBD1. Trimming at V came to 4 bases and at J to 1 base, leaving 10 bases not matched to a gene. This CDR3 has 17 residues. Germline lookup yields CDR1 LNHDA and CDR2 SQIVND (reference sequence). CDR3: CASSTDGQGKANTEAFF. The DNA of the CDR3 is TGTGCCAGTAGTACGGACGGACAGGGGAAGGCGAACACTGAAGCTTTCTTT.

This clonotype was seen more than once but under ten times. This chain joins TRBV6-1 and TRBJ2-2; a weak D match, TRBD2 (5 bases). The CDR3 extends over 15 amino acids. Per the germline V gene, CDR1 is MNHNS and CDR2 is SASEGT. The V end was cut by 4 bases, the J end by 5 bases, with 14 bases between. CDR3 residues: CASSVVVWETGELFF. CDR3 coding DNA: TGTGCCAGCAGTGTAGTAGTATGGGAGACCGGGGAGCTGTTTTTT.

There are a few counts of this clonotype. The chain employs TRBV5-6 and TRBJ2-3, with unresolved D. Per the germline V gene, CDR1 is SGHDT and CDR2 is YYEEEE. The CDR3 extends over 15 amino acids. Between the trimmed V and J ends, which lost 2 bases and 2 bases, there was a span of 12 bases. Here the CDR3 DNA reads TGTGCCAGCAGCTTTGGGCAGGCATCCACAGATACGCAGTATTTT. It specifies CASSFGQASTDTQYF.